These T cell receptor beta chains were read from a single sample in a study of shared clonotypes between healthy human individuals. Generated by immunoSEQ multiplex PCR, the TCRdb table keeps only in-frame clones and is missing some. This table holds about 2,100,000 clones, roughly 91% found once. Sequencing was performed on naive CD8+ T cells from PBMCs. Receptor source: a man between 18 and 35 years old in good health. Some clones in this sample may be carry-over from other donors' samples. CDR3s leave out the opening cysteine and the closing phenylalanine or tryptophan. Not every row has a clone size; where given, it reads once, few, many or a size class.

ASSFTGAVTGELF . TRBJ2-2 TRBV27
ASGTEGTYEQY . TRBJ2-7 TRBV2
ASSYSRSFTEAF . TRBJ1-1 TRBV6-5
ASSEQGVVHEQY . TRBJ2-7 TRBV27
ASSLSGYEQY . . TRBV5-6
ASSLLGLRIPSYGYT . TRBJ1-2 TRBV28
ASSLGSGTNTGELF . TRBJ2-2 TRBV7-9
ASSEGEYTEAF . TRBJ1-1 TRBV10-1
ASSIDLGATNQPQH once TRBJ1-5 TRBV19
ASSSTERGSYNEQF . TRBJ2-1 TRBV18
AWTGTEATEAF . TRBJ1-1 TRBV30
ASSYGAPSGRTYEQY . TRBJ2-7 TRBV6-8
ASSSRGTGELF once TRBJ2-2 TRBV27
ASSPFRTGMEGLNKPQH . TRBJ1-5 TRBV18
ASSERTATDNEQF . TRBJ2-1 TRBV2
ASSPTVLRDREQF . TRBJ2-1 TRBV18
AWSYGDSGNTIY . TRBJ1-3 TRBV30
ASSLGTDYYGYT . TRBJ1-2 TRBV7-9
SVTGGSGELF . TRBJ2-2 TRBV29-1
ASSLVTTNTEAF . TRBJ1-1 TRBV7-9
ASSPRTSGYTGELF . TRBJ2-2 TRBV11-3
ASSPSYNEQF . TRBJ2-1 TRBV6-5
ASTYSLDQMNTEAF . TRBJ1-1 TRBV2
ASSARDPGELF . TRBJ2-2 TRBV27
SVQTSPSVHEQY . TRBJ2-7 TRBV29-1
ASSSMTPEQY . TRBJ2-7 TRBV7-9
ASSHLRLAEDSETQY . TRBJ2-5 TRBV4-1
ASSFGPQPYNEQF . TRBJ2-1 TRBV5-1
AISADYSYEQY . TRBJ2-7 TRBV10-3
ASSLEQGWNEQF once TRBJ2-1 TRBV5-4
ASSPPTGLLRANYGYT once TRBJ1-2 TRBV7-9